The subject of this entry is one TCR beta chain. Its target is not known. V shed 4 bases and J 6 bases; nucleotides not matched to a gene: 4. This CDR3 has 13 amino acids. Germline CDR1 reads SGHAT; CDR2 reads FQDESV (reference sequence). The data stem from a study of cytomegalovirus exposure and HLA in healthy donors. Study outcomes and limitations: Previously analyzed data showed that most TCR beta V segments were productive at a frequency of about 87% or about 30%. TCR beta sequences numbering under 20,000 were associated with HLA alleles at 0.05 false discovery rate in a later analysis.

13 Jbeta primers and 60 Vbeta primers were used for the PCR. Profiling relied on immunoSEQ multiplex PCR, and the TCRdb table lists in-frame clones only, not all of them. The sample comprises around 200,000 clones, over 60% of which are singletons, and about 5% rests with the top ten. This chain connects TRBV11-1 to TRBJ1-2, with 8 positions matching TRBD1. The sequence was obtained from a man aged 25 to 40 in good health and CMV-seropositive. Source material: PBMCs. The chain's CDR3 is CASSSRGPNGYTF. CDR3 in DNA: TGTGCCAGCAGCTCCAGGGGGCCAAATGGCTACACCTTC.